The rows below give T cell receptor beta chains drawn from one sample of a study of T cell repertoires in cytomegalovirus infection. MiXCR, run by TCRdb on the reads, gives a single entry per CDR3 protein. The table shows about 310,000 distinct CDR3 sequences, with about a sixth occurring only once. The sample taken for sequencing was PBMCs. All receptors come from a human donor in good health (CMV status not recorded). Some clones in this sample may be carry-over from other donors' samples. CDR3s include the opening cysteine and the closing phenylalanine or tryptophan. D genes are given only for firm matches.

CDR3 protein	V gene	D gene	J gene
CSARFPEGAKNIQYF	TRBV20-1	-	TRBJ2-4
CASSLGTGDSNQPQHF	TRBV28	TRBD1	TRBJ1-5
CASSGGFQDEQYF	TRBV7-9	-	TRBJ2-7
CASSLGQGGVWVETQYF	TRBV7-2	-	TRBJ2-5
CASSPPRSGKPQHF	TRBV6-2/TRBV6-3	-	TRBJ1-5
CASSFRTGGSYEQYF	TRBV7-2	TRBD1	TRBJ2-7
CASSEAQGVESQPQHF	TRBV6-1	TRBD1	TRBJ1-5
CASSSAGYYGYTF	TRBV6-5	-	TRBJ1-2
CASSYSHNRDSSYEQYF	TRBV6-5	TRBD1	TRBJ2-7
CSARDERSSGGAADTQYF	TRBV20-1	TRBD2	TRBJ2-3
CSASLAGQADTQYF	TRBV20-1	TRBD2	TRBJ2-3
CASSLAGAVTDTQYF	TRBV5-1	TRBD2	TRBJ2-3
CASSKTQREQYF	TRBV7-2	-	TRBJ2-7
CSARGRTGGSNQPQHF	TRBV20-1	TRBD1	TRBJ1-5
CSARPRDRHEKLFF	TRBV20-1	TRBD1	TRBJ1-4
CASRDSGGNQPQHF	TRBV2	-	TRBJ1-5
CSASPRAASTDTQYF	TRBV20-1	-	TRBJ2-3
CASSLGQHRDEQFF	TRBV7-6	-	TRBJ2-1
CASSSDREDTQYF	TRBV7-2	TRBD1	TRBJ2-3
CAKAPDRGNTIYF	TRBV27	TRBD1	TRBJ1-3
CASSPVMGIGELFF	TRBV12-3/TRBV12-4	-	TRBJ2-2
CSARDPRAEAFF	TRBV20-1	-	TRBJ1-1
CASSQLAGGPSGANVLTF	TRBV4-2	TRBD2	TRBJ2-6
CASSLEMTGGNTIYF	TRBV11-2	-	TRBJ1-3
CASSSNRMGRTSTDTQYF	TRBV7-2	-	TRBJ2-3
CASSQTTADTQYF	TRBV18	-	TRBJ2-3
CASSQGQTSEQYF	TRBV2	-	TRBJ2-7
CSAIGATSTDTQYF	TRBV20-1	-	TRBJ2-3
CASSQSGTESNTGELFF	TRBV7-9	-	TRBJ2-2
CSARGQGISYEQYF	TRBV20-1	TRBD1	TRBJ2-7
CSAREGRMGQPQHF	TRBV20-1	-	TRBJ1-5
CASSLVRRGEYYGYTF	TRBV7-8	-	TRBJ1-2
CASSYKAPLGNQPQHF	TRBV6-5	-	TRBJ1-5
CASSLAGEANTQYF	TRBV12-3/TRBV12-4	TRBD2	TRBJ2-3
CASSPMGQGNEKLFF	TRBV18	TRBD1	TRBJ1-4
CASTLDRGSQPQHF	TRBV19	-	TRBJ1-5
CASSTRLALENTGELFF	TRBV27	TRBD2	TRBJ2-2
CSATGLQETQYF	TRBV20-1	TRBD1	TRBJ2-5
CASSLGRGMRSYEQYF	TRBV5-1	-	TRBJ2-7
CASSGRAGTSGTRSYEQYF	TRBV6-4	TRBD2	TRBJ2-7
CASSFPGQGHWGYTF	TRBV28	TRBD1	TRBJ1-2
CASSGTGSYNEQFF	TRBV2	TRBD1	TRBJ2-1
CAIRGRSNQPQHF	TRBV10-3	-	TRBJ1-5
CASSIQFLGTYQETQYF	TRBV19	-	TRBJ2-5
CASSGHTEAFF	TRBV2	-	TRBJ1-1
CASRPFGGTDTQYF	TRBV12-3/TRBV12-4	-	TRBJ2-3
CASSPTPQSSYNSPLHF	TRBV19	-	TRBJ1-6
CASSSTGGISEKLFF	TRBV9	TRBD1	TRBJ1-4
CASSLAVGAPNTEAFF	TRBV7-6	-	TRBJ1-1
CATVGRWNTEAFF	TRBV5-4	-	TRBJ1-1
CASSLGTGGLDNEQFF	TRBV28	TRBD1	TRBJ2-1
CASSLDGGAYEQYF	TRBV12-3/TRBV12-4	TRBD2	TRBJ2-7
CASSPLPTGSGNTIYF	TRBV18	-	TRBJ1-3
CASSPRGREETQYF	TRBV12-3/TRBV12-4	-	TRBJ2-5